Listed here are 18 T cell receptor beta chains from one sample, sequenced in a study of blood T cell repertoires in COVID-19. The repertoire was sequenced with immunoSEQ multiplex PCR; TCRdb's copy has only in-frame clones and lacks some. In the table there are a few hundred thousand clones, 87% of which are singletons. The source material was peripheral blood. All receptors come from a woman aged 45-60 years who had recovered from COVID-19.

This rearrangement joins TRBV9 to TRBJ1-2; possibly TRBD1 for D (6 bases). CDR3 size: 15 residues. Germline V gives CDR1 SGDLS, CDR2 YYNGEE. The V end lost 3 bases, the J end lost 8 bases, and 20 bases lay between the germline ends. The CDR3 loop is CASSASGGALRGYTF. CDR3 DNA sequence: TGTGCCAGCAGCGCGAGCGGGGGGGCCCTTCGGGGCTACACCTTC.

The count of this clone is one. This rearrangement joins TRBV7-3 to TRBJ1-1; D unclear. V was trimmed by 4 bases and J by 6 bases, leaving 12 bases between them. The germline gives CDR1 SGHTA, CDR2 FQGTGA. CDR3 length: 13 residues. The CDR3 region is CASSSSRVAEAFF. The CDR3, as DNA: TGTGCCAGCAGCTCCTCTCGGGTCGCTGAAGCTTTCTTT.

V and J are TRBV6-2 or TRBV6-3 and TRBJ2-2; 7 positions agree with TRBD1. V dropped 0 bases and J dropped 5; count of bases not matched to a gene: 9. Germline CDR1 MNHEY, CDR2 SVGEGT. The CDR3 has 17 residues. CDR3 DNA: TGTGCCAGCAGTTACTCGACGCGACCAGGGGGAACCGGGGAGCTGTTTTTT. It is translated as CASSYSTRPGGTGELFF.

The J gene is TRBJ2-1, the V gene TRBV4-2; 9 nucleotides match TRBD2. V shed 0 bases and J 15 bases; nucleotides not matched to a gene: 9. Germline loops: CDR1 LGHNA, CDR2 YNFKEQ. The CDR3 contains 14 residues. The CDR3 bases are TGTGCCAGCAGCCAAGATGGTGCGGGAGGGGAGGTGTTCTTC. It encodes CASSQDGAGGEVFF.

CDR3 in DNA: TGTGCCAGCGGGACAGGGAAGAACACTGAAGCTTTCTTT. Protein: CASGTGKNTEAFF. V usage is TRBV7-2 and J usage is TRBJ1-1; 9 bases agree with TRBD1. Germline V CDR1 and CDR2: SGHTA, FQGNSA. This CDR3 spans 13 amino acids. Unmatched junction bases numbered 2, after V lost 8 bases and J lost 1 base.

The rearrangement joins TRBV7-3 to TRBJ2-2, with TRBD2 identical over 11 bases. The germline CDR1 and CDR2 sequences are SGHTA and FQGTGA. V was pared by 3 bases and J by 7 bases, with 7 bases of the junction left unmatched. This CDR3 region has 16 residues. In DNA, the CDR3 is TGTGCCAGCAGCTTGCGGACCGGGACTAGCGGCGGGGAGCTGTTTTTT. Its protein is CASSLRTGTSGGELFF.

The chain carries TRBV7-9 and TRBJ2-7; 9 bases map to TRBD1. CDR3 length equals 13 residues. In germline, CDR1 is SEHNR, CDR2 FQNEAQ (reference sequence). V lost 1 base and J lost 12; bases outside the gene matches: 7. The CDR3 DNA reads TGTGCCAGCAGCTTAGAAGGGACAGGGAACGCGTACTTC. This codes for CASSLEGTGNAYF.

The CDR3 DNA reads as TGTGCCAGCTCTTACGGACAGGGGGCGCGGTACGAGCAGTACTTC. Residues: CASSYGQGARYEQYF. The chain has TRBV18 and TRBJ2-7; 11 bases match TRBD1. Losses at the gene ends were 6 bases for V and 4 bases for J; bases not matched to a gene: 8. CDR1 and CDR2 (germline): KGHSH, LQKENI. The CDR3 spans 15 residues.

This clone was seen once. The chain joins TRBV7-3 to TRBJ1-1; 9 bases align to TRBD1. CDR3 length: 17 amino acids. The ends lost 7 bases at V and 5 bases at J; junction bases unmatched: 17. Germline V gene sequence: CDR1 SGHTA, CDR2 FQGTGA. The CDR3 nucleotides read TGTGCCAGCACCGCTCCGGGAGGACAGGGGCGCCGAACTGAAGCTTTCTTT. It codes for CASTAPGGQGRRTEAFF.

The V and J genes are TRBV28 and TRBJ2-7, with D tentatively TRBD1 (5 bases). This CDR3 has 11 residues. CDR1 and CDR2 (germline): MDHEN, SYDVKM. Trimming left V 2 bases short and J 9 bases short, with 8 bases between. The CDR3 loop reads CASSLGAGQYF. The CDR3 nucleotides are TGTGCCAGCAGTTTAGGGGCAGGGCAGTACTTC.

This sequence joins TRBV27 and TRBJ1-1, with 9 bases lining up with TRBD1. V was pared by 1 base and J by 1 base, with 4 bases of the junction left unmatched. The CDR3 has 16 residues. Germline CDR1 MNHEY, CDR2 SMNVEV (reference sequence). CDR3 region: CASSLWGQGANTEAFF. CDR3 in DNA: TGTGCCAGCAGTTTATGGGGACAGGGAGCGAACACTGAAGCTTTCTTT.

The rearrangement links TRBV9 to TRBJ2-5; 7 bases align to TRBD2. Unmatched junction bases numbered 2, after V lost 2 bases and J lost 1 base. CDR3 length: 14 residues. Germline V lookup: CDR1 SGDLS, CDR2 YYNGEE. CDR3 bases: TGTGCCAGCAGCGTCTCTAGCGGCCAAGAGACCCAGTACTTC. Its protein product is CASSVSSGQETQYF. The full variable domain, in which reference TRBV9 and TRBJ2-5 provide the parts outside the CDR3, is DSGVTQTPKHLITATGQRVTLRCSPRSGDLSVYWYQQSLDQGLQFLIQYYNGEERAKGNILERFSAQQFPDLHSELNLSSLELGDSALYFCASSVSSGQETQYFGPGTRLLVL.

The chain carries TRBV5-1 and TRBJ2-1; TRBD2 matches 8 bases. The CDR3 runs 15 residues. V dropped 3 bases and J dropped 4; count of bases not matched to a gene: 6. Germline V CDR1 and CDR2: SGHRS, YFSETQ. CDR3 DNA: TGCGCCAGCAGCTCCCAGCGGGGGATATACAATGAGCAGTTCTTC. Protein sequence: CASSSQRGIYNEQFF. Full variable domain (remainder filled in from reference TRBV5-1 and TRBJ2-1): KAGVTQTPRYLIKTRGQQVTLSCSPISGHRSVSWYQQTPGQGLQFLFEYFSETQRNKGNFPGRFSGRQFSNSRSEMNVSTLELGDSALYLCASSSQRGIYNEQFFGPGTRLTVL.

This clone was recorded only once. The chain uses TRBV3-1 (or the pseudogene TRBV3-2) and TRBJ2-1; 11 bases line up with TRBD2. CDR3 length: 14 residues. Per germline, CDR1 LGHDT and CDR2 YNNKEL (reference sequence). The trim removed 1 base at V and 12 bases at J, leaving 5 bases unmatched. The CDR3 DNA follows: TGTGCCAGCAGCCAAGGACTAGCGGGAACGGGGCAGTTCTTC. It translates to CASSQGLAGTGQFF.

As concerns this clone: A much larger clone differs from this one at a single base, so this may be a read error. V is TRBV11-3 and J is TRBJ2-7, with 8 positions matching TRBD1. This CDR3 is 13 amino acids long. The germline V gene has CDR1 SGHNT and CDR2 YENEEA. V lost 5 bases and J lost 3; bases outside the gene matches: 3. CDR3 bases: TGTGCCAGCAGCCCGGACAGGGACTACGAGCAGTACTTC. It is translated as CASSPDRDYEQYF.

DNA for the CDR3: TGCGCCAGCAGCTTGGGACAGAGGACTAACTATGGCTACACCTTC. Amino acids: CASSLGQRTNYGYTF. The chain recombines TRBV5-1 with TRBJ1-2; possibly TRBD1 for D (5 bases). CDR1 and CDR2 (germline): SGHRS, YFSETQ. V lost 0 bases and J lost 0, with 9 bases in between. There are 15 residues in the CDR3.

V usage is TRBV19 and J usage is TRBJ2-2; D is unclear. The V gene's germline CDR1 is LNHDA and CDR2 SQIVND (reference sequence). The V gene lost 5 bases and the J gene lost 0 bases, with 10 bases spanning the gap. The CDR3 contains 15 residues. CDR3 region: CASSRPSSNTGELFF. The CDR3, as DNA: TGTGCCAGTAGTCGTCCCAGTTCGAACACCGGGGAGCTGTTTTTT.

The CDR3 protein is CASSLARTGSTEAFF. CDR3 DNA: TGTGCCAGCAGCTTAGCCCGAACAGGGAGCACTGAAGCTTTCTTT. The rearrangement links TRBV7-9 to TRBJ1-1; possibly TRBD1 for D (6 bases). This CDR3 has 15 residues. Germline assignment: CDR1 SEHNR and CDR2 FQNEAQ (reference sequence). V was clipped by 0 bases and J by 4 bases, with 12 bases between them.